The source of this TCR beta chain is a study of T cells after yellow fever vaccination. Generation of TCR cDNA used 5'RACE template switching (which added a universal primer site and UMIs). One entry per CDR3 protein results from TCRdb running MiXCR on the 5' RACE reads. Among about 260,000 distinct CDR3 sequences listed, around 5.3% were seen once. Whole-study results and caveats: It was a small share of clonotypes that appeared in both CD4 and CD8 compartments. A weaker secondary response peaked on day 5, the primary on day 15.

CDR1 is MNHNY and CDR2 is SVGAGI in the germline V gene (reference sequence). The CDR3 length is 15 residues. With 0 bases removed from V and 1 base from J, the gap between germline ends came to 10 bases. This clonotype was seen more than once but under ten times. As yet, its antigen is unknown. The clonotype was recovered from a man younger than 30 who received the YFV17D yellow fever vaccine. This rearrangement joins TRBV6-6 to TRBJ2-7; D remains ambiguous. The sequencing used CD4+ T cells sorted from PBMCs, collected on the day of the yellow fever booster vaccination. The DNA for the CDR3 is TGTGCCAGCAGTTACTCTGCGGACCTTTCCTACGAGCAGTACTTC. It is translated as CASSYSADLSYEQYF.